The 18 T cell receptor beta chains below come from one sample, sequenced in a study of blood T cell repertoires in COVID-19. TCRdb keeps only in-frame clones here, not all; method: immunoSEQ multiplex PCR. Altogether fewer than 250,000 clones are present, about 88% being singletons, with the ten largest covering about 1.8%. The sample comprised peripheral blood. The receptors were gathered from a man in his 70s with acute or convalescent COVID-19.

The V and J genes are TRBV12-3 or TRBV12-4 and TRBJ2-1, with D unresolved. V lost 1 base and J lost 6, with 7 bases in between. This CDR3 is built from 13 residues. DNA of the CDR3: TGTGCCAGCAGTTTAGATTCCCTCAATGAGCAGTTCTTC. This codes for CASSLDSLNEQFF.

The chain has TRBV7-9 and TRBJ1-1; perhaps TRBD1 as D (5 bases). The CDR3 runs to 14 residues. Looked up from germline, CDR1 is SEHNR and CDR2 is FQNEAQ (reference sequence). V lost 5 bases and J 6 bases, leaving 16 bases between the germline ends. The CDR3 protein is CASSPTNAGAEAFF. Written as DNA, the CDR3 is TGTGCCAGCAGCCCGACCAACGCGGGGGCTGAAGCTTTCTTT. The full variable domain, its missing parts supplied by reference TRBV7-9 and TRBJ1-1, is DTGVSQNPRHKITKRGQNVTFRCDPISEHNRLYWYRQTLGQGPEFLTYFQNEAQLEKSRLLSDRFSAERPKGSFSTLEIQRTEQGDSAMYLCASSPTNAGAEAFFGQGTRLTVV.

In nucleotides, the CDR3 is TGTGCCAGTAGCGGCAGGACTAGCGGGAGGAATGAGCAGTTCTTC. Amino acids: CASSGRTSGRNEQFF. V and J are TRBV19 and TRBJ2-1, with TRBD2 identical over 14 bases. The CDR3 runs to 15 residues. The J segment lost 7 bases and the V segment lost 6 bases, leaving 5 bases of the junction unmatched. Germline values: CDR1 LNHDA, CDR2 SQIVND (reference sequence).

The chain joins TRBV7-2 to TRBJ2-4, with TRBD2 matching over 8 bases. This CDR3 is 17 amino acids long. Looked up from germline, CDR1 is SGHTA and CDR2 is FQGNSA. With 1 base clipped from V and 2 bases from J, the junction kept 7 bases outside the gene matches. As DNA, the CDR3 is TGTGCCAGCAGCTTAGTTGTCGGGAGGGGAACCAAAAACATTCAGTACTTC. It yields the protein CASSLVVGRGTKNIQYF.

Only one count was recorded for this clone. This chain links TRBV7-3 with TRBJ2-1; 13 bases fit TRBD2. Germline-derived CDR1 and CDR2 are SGHTA and FQGTGA. The CDR3 is made up of 16 amino acids. The V and J ends lost 2 bases and 5 bases, in that order; junction bases with no gene match: 3. CDR3 loop: CASSLEGTSGNNEQFF. For the CDR3, the DNA is TGTGCCAGCAGCTTAGAGGGGACTAGCGGGAACAATGAGCAGTTCTTC.

This chain connects TRBV7-3 to TRBJ2-3; D ambiguous. CDR1 and CDR2 (germline): SGHTA, FQGTGA. The CDR3 spans 15 residues. Trimming stripped 5 bases from V and 2 bases from J, with 14 bases between. In DNA form, the CDR3 reads TGTGCCAGCAGCCCCGGGTCCTTAGACACAGATACGCAGTATTTT. It is translated as CASSPGSLDTDTQYF.

The rearrangement uses TRBV7-8 and TRBJ1-5, with 7 positions matching TRBD1. Germline V gene lookup returns CDR1 SGHVS and CDR2 FQNEAQ. The CDR3 runs 14 residues. J gave up 8 bases and V 5 bases, and 9 bases lay outside the gene matches. CDR3 protein: CASSLLTGREPQHF. The CDR3 DNA reads TGTGCCAGCAGCCTCCTGACAGGGCGGGAGCCCCAGCATTTT.

V is TRBV11-2 and J is TRBJ2-4; 10 bases agree with TRBD1. Germline V gene data show CDR1 as SGHAT and CDR2 as FQNNGV. This CDR3 comprises 16 residues. The ends lost 3 bases at V and 2 bases at J; junction bases unmatched: 4. The CDR3 sequence is CASSLTGGRSKNIQYF. For the CDR3, the DNA is TGTGCCAGCAGCTTGACAGGGGGCAGGTCCAAAAACATTCAGTACTTC. The whole variable domain, filled in from reference TRBV11-2 and TRBJ2-4, reads EAGVAQSPRYKIIEKRQSVAFWCNPISGHATLYWYQQILGQGPKLLIQFQNNGVVDDSQLPKDRFSAERLKGVDSTLKIQPAKLEDSAVYLCASSLTGGRSKNIQYFGAGTRLSVL.

The chain uses TRBV27 and TRBJ2-4, with D perhaps TRBD1 (6 bases). The V end lost 3 bases, the J end lost 6 bases, and 18 bases lay between the germline ends. This CDR3 region has 16 residues. Germline CDR1 is MNHEY and CDR2 is SMNVEV (reference sequence). The CDR3 loop reads CASSFVYETGRNIQYF. For the CDR3, the DNA is TGTGCCAGCAGTTTTGTATATGAGACAGGACGAAACATTCAGTACTTC.

The rearrangement uses TRBV28 and TRBJ1-1, with D possibly being TRBD1 (5 bases). The CDR3 totals 14 residues. In germline, CDR1 is MDHEN, CDR2 SYDVKM. Trimming removed 7 bases from V and 4 bases from J, with 16 bases in between. CDR3 amino acids: CASTPPGGSTEAFF. Here the CDR3 DNA reads TGTGCCAGCACCCCCCCCGGGGGGAGCACTGAAGCTTTCTTT.

The chain uses TRBV6-4 and TRBJ2-3; TRBD2 might be the D (6 bases). Germline V gives CDR1 MRHNA, CDR2 SNTAGT. The CDR3 sequence is 15 residues long. The germline V and J ends were trimmed by 4 bases and 1 base, with 12 bases remaining between them. CDR3 nucleotide sequence: TGTGCCAGCAGTGTTGAGGGAGGCGGCACAGATACGCAGTATTTT. Its translation: CASSVEGGGTDTQYF.

The rearrangement links TRBV6-5 to TRBJ2-7, with 11 bases matching TRBD2. Germline loops: CDR1 MNHEY, CDR2 SVGAGI. The V and J ends lost 11 bases and 4 bases, in that order; junction bases with no gene match: 7. There are 13 residues in the CDR3. The CDR3 loop is CASSTSGRYEQYF. CDR3 DNA: TGTGCCTCATCAACTAGCGGGAGATACGAGCAGTACTTC.

The chain couples TRBV7-2 to TRBJ1-4, with TRBD1 as a possible D gene (5 bases). This CDR3 spans 14 amino acids. V was trimmed by 5 bases and J by 4 bases, leaving 11 bases between them. CDR1 is SGHTA, CDR2 FQGNSA, per germline. CDR3 region: CASSRGGSNEKLFF. The CDR3 DNA reads as TGTGCCAGCAGCCGGGGGGGTAGTAATGAAAAACTGTTTTTT.

The genes are TRBV24-1 and TRBJ1-2; D uncertain. This CDR3 spans 14 amino acids. Germline V gene data show CDR1 as KGHDR and CDR2 as SFDVKD. The germline V and J ends were trimmed by 4 bases and 5 bases, with 13 bases remaining between them. CDR3 in DNA: TGTGCCACCAGTGAACAAAGTTCGGGTTATGGCTACACCTTC. Translated, it gives CATSEQSSGYGYTF.

This clone was recorded only once. This chain joins TRBV7-3 and TRBJ1-1, with no clear D. The germline V gene has CDR1 SGHTA and CDR2 FQGTGA. V lost 1 base and J lost 5, with 8 bases in between. There are 13 residues in the CDR3. The CDR3 region is CASSLKRYTEAFF. CDR3 bases: TGTGCCAGCAGCTTAAAGAGGTATACTGAAGCTTTCTTT.

The chain uses TRBV5-6 and TRBJ2-1; no firm D call. This CDR3 has 16 amino acids. The germline V gene has CDR1 SGHDT and CDR2 YYEEEE. V was shortened by 0 bases and J by 0 bases, with 10 bases between the two germline ends. This chain's CDR3 is CASSLVPSSSYNEQFF. In DNA form, the CDR3 reads TGTGCCAGCAGCTTGGTTCCGTCCAGCTCCTACAATGAGCAGTTCTTC.

The chain uses TRBV9 and TRBJ1-1; TRBD1 matches 7 bases. CDR1 SGDLS and CDR2 YYNGEE come from the germline V gene. J was trimmed by 7 bases and V by 4 bases; bases with no gene match: 4. CDR3 size: 12 residues. CDR3 in DNA: TGTGCCAGCAGCTCGGGACAGCTTGAAGCTTTCTTT. It is translated as CASSSGQLEAFF.

Only one count was recorded for this clone. Other DNA variants within this sample encode the same CDR3. This rearrangement joins TRBV3-1 (or the pseudogene TRBV3-2) to TRBJ1-1; 9 bases match TRBD1. Germline CDR1 is LGHDT and CDR2 is YNNKEL (reference sequence). Trimming cost V 4 bases and J 5 bases; bases outside gene matches: 2. This CDR3 spans 13 amino acids. The DNA of the CDR3 is TGTGCCAGCAGCCCTGGACAGGGGACTGAAGCTTTCTTT. The encoded protein is CASSPGQGTEAFF.